This TCR beta chain appears in the sequencing data of a study of T cell repertoires in cytomegalovirus infection. This clonotype occurred many times. The CDR3 sequence is 15 residues long. V shed 0 bases and J 4 bases; nucleotides not matched to a gene: 5. The germline CDR1 and CDR2 sequences are MNHNS and SASEGT. One entry per CDR3 protein results from TCRdb running MiXCR on the reads. The data contain approximately 500,000 distinct CDR3 sequences, approximately 15% of them singletons. The chain has TRBV6-1 and TRBJ1-2; the match to TRBD1 covers 7 bases. The specimen sequenced was CD8+ T cells from PBMCs. The origin of this receptor is a human donor in good health (CMV status not recorded). Some clones in this sample may be carry-over from other donors' samples. Written as DNA, the CDR3 is TGTGCCAGCAGTGAAGCGCAGGGGGTGGGCTATGGCTACACCTTC. This encodes CASSEAQGVGYGYTF.